The source of this T cell receptor beta chain is a study of blood T cell repertoires in COVID-19 (dated by TCRdb to 2018 to 2020). Broadly, across the study: Collaborator samples came from the United States, Italy and Spain and covered acute and convalescent phases of COVID-19. The material from the prospective study consisted of cDNA or gDNA derived from T cells, B-cell-depleted T cells, or PBMCs. Subjects who had been exposed to COVID-19, were actively infected with it, or had recovered from it provided the deeply sampled blood TCRbeta repertoires that made up the dataset. The repertoires were made available in a free public database intended to serve as a resource for research on the immune response to SARS-CoV-2. The samples were drawn from two sources: the first 160 participants of the ongoing ImmuneRACE study, and fewer than 1,500 subjects contributed by 6 global collaborators. The sample metadata nearly always contained a de-identified subject ID, COVID-19 status, age in years and sex. Where HLA class I and class II types were available, the types were taken from metadata supplied by the sample provider, not from assay-based typing. General findings and caveats noted by the study authors: How much clinical and demographic metadata was included differed by source and by participant, and the metadata was provided uncurated.

TCRbeta CDR3 regions were amplified from genomic DNA using the immunoSEQ Assay, a bias-controlled multiplex PCR. On the authors' methods: The number of nucleated cells in each sample was estimated from the amplification of reference gene primers within the assay. To quantify the absolute abundance of each unique TCRbeta CDR3 rearrangement, sequence reads were collapsed and filtered. For each sample, productive Simpson clonality was calculated as the square root of Simpson's diversity index across productive rearrangements. TCRdb limited this immuneACCESS table to in-frame rearrangements with V and J called. A share of clones is missing; checked studies link under half to unresolved V genes, and the rest is unexplained. That table gives V, J and clone size, and the DNA gave D and trimming. For this sample the table gives approximately 230,000 clones, of which about 88% were detected only once. In total, the top ten clones hold 2% to 2.5% of the sample.

A second Seattle source provided samples from volunteer blood donors who had recovered from COVID-19. Each collaborating institution followed its own protocols to collect whole blood in K2EDTA tubes. For TCRbeta analysis, collaborators shipped samples as frozen whole blood, isolated PBMCs, or DNA extracted from either of those sample types. On this clone itself: Its antigen is currently not known. Per-base quality was not reported, and no clone a single base away is much larger than it.

Trimming takes 0 bases from V and 2 bases from J, and the germline ends sit 15 bases apart. The CDR3 runs 16 residues from the cysteine to the phenylalanine. Only the CDR3 DNA is retained, 48 bases long and in frame from the first base. CDR1 SGHRS and CDR2 YFSETQ were looked up in the germline V gene. The sequencing sample was made of peripheral blood. This receptor was obtained from a woman between 35 and 50 years old who had recovered from COVID-19. Here the chain combines TRBV5-1 and TRBJ2-7; TRBD2 might be the D gene, on 5 matching bases. The DNA is as follows: TGCGCCAGCAGCTTGGGGACCCCAGGAGGACCCTACGAGCAGTACTTC. It codes for CASSLGTPGGPYEQYF.